These T cell receptor beta chains were read from a single sample in a study of cytomegalovirus exposure and HLA in healthy donors. Generated by immunoSEQ multiplex PCR, the TCRdb table keeps only in-frame clones and is missing some. The data show about 130,000 clones, less than 75% seen once. What was sequenced was PBMCs. These receptors originate from a woman in her 40s in good health and CMV-seropositive. Both conserved end residues are part of each CDR3. A D gene is named only where the DNA matches it firmly. Size is omitted from some rows. Given values are once, few, many or a class for expanded clones.

d_gene: NA
v_gene: TRBV7-9
abundance: NA
j_gene: TRBJ1-2
CDR3nt: TGTGCCAGCAGCCTGGCGGCGGGCCCCTATGGCTACACCTTC
CDR3aa: CASSLAAGPYGYTF

d_gene: NA
v_gene: TRBV6-5
abundance: NA
j_gene: TRBJ1-6
CDR3nt: TGTGCCAGCAGTTACTCGACTGGGGGCGGGTCACCCCTCCACTTT
CDR3aa: CASSYSTGGGSPLHF

d_gene: TRBD1
v_gene: TRBV5-1
abundance: NA
j_gene: TRBJ2-1
CDR3nt: TGCGCCAGCAGCTTAGGGACAGGTAACTACAATGAGCAGTTCTTC
CDR3aa: CASSLGTGNYNEQFF

d_gene: NA
v_gene: TRBV5-1
abundance: NA
j_gene: TRBJ2-5
CDR3nt: TGCGCCAGCAGCTCCGGTCACGGGGTGGAGACCCAGTACTTC
CDR3aa: CASSSGHGVETQYF

d_gene: NA
v_gene: TRBV2
abundance: NA
j_gene: TRBJ2-7
CDR3nt: TGTGCCAGCAGCCTTACAGGGTACGAGCAGTACTTC
CDR3aa: CASSLTGYEQYF

d_gene: NA
v_gene: TRBV28
abundance: NA
j_gene: TRBJ2-5
CDR3nt: TGTGCCAGCAGTCCGCAGGGCGACCAAGAGACCCAGTACTTC
CDR3aa: CASSPQGDQETQYF

d_gene: NA
v_gene: TRBV5-1
abundance: NA
j_gene: TRBJ1-3
CDR3nt: TGCGCCAGCAGGTCCCAGACAAACTCTGGAAACACCATATATTTT
CDR3aa: CASRSQTNSGNTIYF

d_gene: TRBD1
v_gene: TRBV28
abundance: NA
j_gene: TRBJ2-7
CDR3nt: TGTGCCAGCAGCCAAAGACCGGGACAGCCCTCCTACGAGCAGTACTTC
CDR3aa: CASSQRPGQPSYEQYF

d_gene: NA
v_gene: TRBV27
abundance: NA
j_gene: TRBJ1-1
CDR3nt: TGTGCCAGCAGTCCGCCAGGAGGTTTTACTGAAGCTTTCTTT
CDR3aa: CASSPPGGFTEAFF

d_gene: TRBD1
v_gene: TRBV2
abundance: NA
j_gene: TRBJ1-2
CDR3nt: TGTGCCAGCAGTCAACAGGGGGCTAGGTATGGCTACACCTTC
CDR3aa: CASSQQGARYGYTF

d_gene: TRBD2
v_gene: TRBV7-2
abundance: NA
j_gene: TRBJ2-7
CDR3nt: TGTGCCAGCAGCTTGACCGGGACTAGCGTTACCTACGAGCAGTACTTC
CDR3aa: CASSLTGTSVTYEQYF

d_gene: TRBD1
v_gene: TRBV19
abundance: NA
j_gene: TRBJ2-7
CDR3nt: TGTGCCAGTAGTAGAAACCGGGACAGACCCTACGAGCAGTACTTC
CDR3aa: CASSRNRDRPYEQYF

d_gene: NA
v_gene: TRBV18
abundance: once
j_gene: TRBJ1-1
CDR3nt: TGTGCCAGCTCACGTGGACAGTCTGAAGCTTTCTTT
CDR3aa: CASSRGQSEAFF

d_gene: NA
v_gene: TRBV4-3
abundance: NA
j_gene: TRBJ1-2
CDR3nt: TGCGCCAGCAGCCAAGATCGGGGGGCGCGGTATGGCTACACCTTC
CDR3aa: CASSQDRGARYGYTF

d_gene: TRBD1
v_gene: TRBV14
abundance: NA
j_gene: TRBJ1-2
CDR3nt: TGTGCCAGCAGCCAAGATCGAGGACAGGGCGGCTACACCTTC
CDR3aa: CASSQDRGQGGYTF

d_gene: TRBD2
v_gene: TRBV30
abundance: few
j_gene: TRBJ2-5
CDR3nt: TGTGCCGTGGCTAGCGGGATCCAAGAGACCCAGTACTTC
CDR3aa: CAVASGIQETQYF

d_gene: NA
v_gene: TRBV4-2
abundance: once
j_gene: TRBJ2-7
CDR3nt: TGTGCCAGCAGCCAAGATGTTCGGTCCCGAGAGTCCTACGAGCAGTACTTC
CDR3aa: CASSQDVRSRESYEQYF

d_gene: NA
v_gene: TRBV7-3
abundance: NA
j_gene: TRBJ1-3
CDR3nt: TGTGCCAGCAGCCTGAGTGGACGCGGGATTTCCTCTGGAAACACCATATATTTT
CDR3aa: CASSLSGRGISSGNTIYF

d_gene: TRBD1
v_gene: TRBV28
abundance: once
j_gene: TRBJ2-7
CDR3nt: TGTGCCAGCCCCCCCCGGGGACAGGGTTTGTACGAGCAGTACTTC
CDR3aa: CASPPRGQGLYEQYF

d_gene: TRBD2
v_gene: TRBV5-4
abundance: once
j_gene: TRBJ2-2
CDR3nt: TGTGCCAGCAGCAGAGAATTAGCGGGAGCGAACACCGGGGAGCTGTTTTTT
CDR3aa: CASSRELAGANTGELFF

d_gene: TRBD2
v_gene: TRBV5-1
abundance: NA
j_gene: TRBJ2-1
CDR3nt: TGCGCCAGCAGCTTGGTGGGGGGGGTCCGGGAGGCTGAGCAGTTCTTC
CDR3aa: CASSLVGGVREAEQFF

d_gene: NA
v_gene: TRBV10-3
abundance: NA
j_gene: TRBJ1-1
CDR3nt: TGTGCCATCAGTGTTCGGCAGGTGAACACTGAAGCTTTCTTT
CDR3aa: CAISVRQVNTEAFF

d_gene: NA
v_gene: TRBV19
abundance: NA
j_gene: TRBJ2-7
CDR3nt: TGTGCCAGTAGTATCGATCAGGGCTACGAGCAGTACTTC
CDR3aa: CASSIDQGYEQYF

d_gene: TRBD1
v_gene: TRBV6-5
abundance: NA
j_gene: TRBJ1-5
CDR3nt: TGTGCCAGCAGGACAGGGGGTAGCAATCAGCCCCAGCATTTT
CDR3aa: CASRTGGSNQPQHF

d_gene: TRBD2
v_gene: TRBV5-6
abundance: few
j_gene: TRBJ2-3
CDR3nt: TGTGCCAGCAGCTGGACTAGCGGGAGGTATTCTTTATTACTGGATACGCAGTATTTT
CDR3aa: CASSWTSGRYSLLLDTQYF

d_gene: NA
v_gene: TRBV28
abundance: few
j_gene: TRBJ2-7
CDR3nt: TGTGCCAGCAGCCGTCAAGGTTGGGGGCGCAGAAACGAGCAGTACTTC
CDR3aa: CASSRQGWGRRNEQYF

d_gene: TRBD1
v_gene: TRBV19
abundance: NA
j_gene: TRBJ1-1
CDR3nt: TGTGCCAGTAGTATGGGGACAGGGAGAGGAGCTTTCTTT
CDR3aa: CASSMGTGRGAFF

d_gene: TRBD1
v_gene: TRBV6-5
abundance: NA
j_gene: TRBJ1-1
CDR3nt: TGTGCCAGCAGTTGGATAGCAGGGGGCATGAACACTGAAGCTTTCTTT
CDR3aa: CASSWIAGGMNTEAFF